This TCR beta chain originates from a study of cytomegalovirus exposure and HLA in healthy donors. Trimming removed 4 bases from V and 2 bases from J; junction bases left unmatched: 9. The germline gives CDR1 SGHRS, CDR2 YFSETQ. The CDR3 is 16 amino acids. Clones were read by immunoSEQ multiplex PCR, and TCRdb kept only the in-frame ones, dropping some. The sample carries 90,000 to 150,000 clones, 85% recorded once. Sample: PBMCs. The J gene is TRBJ2-7, the V gene TRBV5-1; TRBD1 aligns across 10 bases. This clonotype was obtained from a woman in her thirties in good health and CMV-seronegative. CDR3 nucleotides: TGCGCCAGCAGCCAAAATGGGGGGACAGGGGCCTACGAGCAGTACTTC. As protein: CASSQNGGTGAYEQYF.